The sequence of this TCR beta chain was determined in a study of T cell repertoires in cytomegalovirus infection. As for the study in general: In public TCR beta signatures, there were indications of both CMV infection and matching HLA type.

Germline assignment: CDR1 MNHNS and CDR2 SASEGT. The CDR3 spans 16 residues. V lost 4 bases, J lost 6 bases, and 20 bases lay in between. General study findings and limits: Based on cumulative public TCR beta family frequency, carriers of CMV plus the relevant HLA were identified. Dominant in the ex vivo response were TCR beta clonotypes restricted by HLA-C and specific for CMV.

This clonotype was detected once. Its antigen remains unknown. TCRdb re-derived calls from the reads in MiXCR, one entry per CDR3 protein. The sample lists around 430,000 distinct CDR3 sequences, 40% to 50% occurring once. The V gene is TRBV6-1, the J gene TRBJ2-3; either TRBD1 or TRBD2 may fit D (6 bases each). The input for sequencing was cultured PBMCs, taken from culture after CMV antigen stimulation. The clonotype originates from a human donor in good health (CMV status not recorded). Some clones in this sample may be carry-over from other donors' samples. CDR3 DNA sequence: TGTGCCAGCAGTGTGAGGGGGGTTGAGTGGGGGGATACGCAGTATTTT. This encodes CASSVRGVEWGDTQYF.